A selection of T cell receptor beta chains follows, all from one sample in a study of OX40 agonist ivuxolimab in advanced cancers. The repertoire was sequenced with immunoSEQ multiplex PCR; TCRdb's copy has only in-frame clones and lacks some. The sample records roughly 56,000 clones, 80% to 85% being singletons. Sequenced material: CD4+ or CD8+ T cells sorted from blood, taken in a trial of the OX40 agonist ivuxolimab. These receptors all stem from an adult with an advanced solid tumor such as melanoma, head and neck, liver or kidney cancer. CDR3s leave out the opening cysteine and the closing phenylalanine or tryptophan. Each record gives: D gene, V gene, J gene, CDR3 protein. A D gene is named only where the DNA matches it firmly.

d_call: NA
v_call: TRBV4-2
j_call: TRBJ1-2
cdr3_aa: ASSQDARAGGYT

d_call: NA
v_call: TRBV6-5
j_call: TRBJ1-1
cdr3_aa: ASSSTGEAF

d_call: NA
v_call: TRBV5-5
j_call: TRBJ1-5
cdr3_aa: ASSRRQAGHYSNQPQH

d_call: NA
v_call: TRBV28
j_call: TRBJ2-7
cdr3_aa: ASSPTDSFYEQY

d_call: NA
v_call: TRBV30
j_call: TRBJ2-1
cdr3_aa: AWSKVRGEQF

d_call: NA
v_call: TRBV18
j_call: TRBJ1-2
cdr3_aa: ASSPPGRTANNYGYT

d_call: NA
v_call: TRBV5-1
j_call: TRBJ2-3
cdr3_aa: ASSLAGPTDTQY

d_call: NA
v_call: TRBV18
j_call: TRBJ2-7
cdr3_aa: ASSRPDSYEQY

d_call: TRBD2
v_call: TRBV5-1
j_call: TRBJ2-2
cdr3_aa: ASRLAGDTGELF

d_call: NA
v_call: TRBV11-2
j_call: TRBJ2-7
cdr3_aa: ASSFSVEQY

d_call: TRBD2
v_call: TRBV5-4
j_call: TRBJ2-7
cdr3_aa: ASSANGGRVGEQY

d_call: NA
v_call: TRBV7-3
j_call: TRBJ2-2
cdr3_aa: ASSPHGVDDTGELF

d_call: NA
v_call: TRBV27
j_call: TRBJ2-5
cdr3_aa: ASRPGSRETQY

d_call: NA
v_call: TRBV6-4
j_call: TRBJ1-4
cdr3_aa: ASSDSHLPCEKLF

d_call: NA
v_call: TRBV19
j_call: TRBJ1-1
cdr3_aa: ASSPWTAANTEAF

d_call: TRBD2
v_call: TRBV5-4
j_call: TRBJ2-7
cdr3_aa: ASSDRLAGAYEQY

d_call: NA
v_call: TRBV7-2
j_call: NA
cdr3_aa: ASTPGGPSSYEQY

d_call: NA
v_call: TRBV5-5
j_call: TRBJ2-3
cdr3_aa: ASSPWQSTDTQY

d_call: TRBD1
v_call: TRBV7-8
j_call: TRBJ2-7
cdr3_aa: ASSSQGAYEQY

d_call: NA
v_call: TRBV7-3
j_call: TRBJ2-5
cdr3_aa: ASSLGGTREETQY

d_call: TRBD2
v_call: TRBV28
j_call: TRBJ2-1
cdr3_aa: ASSWEGEQF

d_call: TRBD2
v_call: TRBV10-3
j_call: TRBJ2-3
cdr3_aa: AIGTSGGGTDTQY

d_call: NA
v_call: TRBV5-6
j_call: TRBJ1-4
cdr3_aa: ASSLTAGEKLF

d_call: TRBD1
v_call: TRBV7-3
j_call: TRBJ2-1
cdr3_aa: ASSLGGQGPNEQF

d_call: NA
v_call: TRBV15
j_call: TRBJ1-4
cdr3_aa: ATSRGQGTNEKLF

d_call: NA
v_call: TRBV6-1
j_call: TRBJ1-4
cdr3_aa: ASSESYQINEKLF

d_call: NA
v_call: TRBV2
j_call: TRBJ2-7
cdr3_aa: ASSEEGGEY

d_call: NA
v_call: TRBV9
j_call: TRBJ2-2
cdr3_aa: ASSVDPSYTGELF

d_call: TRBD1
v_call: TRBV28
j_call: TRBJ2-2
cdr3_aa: ASTPGTANTGELF

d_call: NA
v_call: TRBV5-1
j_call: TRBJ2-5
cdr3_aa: ASSFGAGETQY

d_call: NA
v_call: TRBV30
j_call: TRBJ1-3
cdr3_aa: AWGPSGNTIY

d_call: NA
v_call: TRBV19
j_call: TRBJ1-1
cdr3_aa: ASSLGGEAEAF

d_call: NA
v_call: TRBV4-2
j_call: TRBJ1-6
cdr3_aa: ASSLGAGNSPLH

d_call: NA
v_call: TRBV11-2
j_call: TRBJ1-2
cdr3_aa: ASSASRIGYT

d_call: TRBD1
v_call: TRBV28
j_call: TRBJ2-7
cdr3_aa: ASRSPYRGRNEQY

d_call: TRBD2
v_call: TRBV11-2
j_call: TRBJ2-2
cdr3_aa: ASSSSGSVNTGELF

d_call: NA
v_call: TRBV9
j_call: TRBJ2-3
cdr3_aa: ASSASGSLDTQY

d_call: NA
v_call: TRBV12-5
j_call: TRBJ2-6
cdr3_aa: ASGVSGAGQSRANVLT

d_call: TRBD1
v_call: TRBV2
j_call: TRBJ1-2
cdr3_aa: ASSYGQVVEGYT

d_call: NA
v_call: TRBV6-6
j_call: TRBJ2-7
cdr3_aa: ASNMGRGRAYEQY

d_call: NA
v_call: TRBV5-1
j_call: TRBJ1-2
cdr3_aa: ASSTPDSNYGYT

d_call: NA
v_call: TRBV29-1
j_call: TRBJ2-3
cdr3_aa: SVNQGLSDTQY

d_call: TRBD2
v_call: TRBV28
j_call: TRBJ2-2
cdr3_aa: ASRISGRALVGGELF

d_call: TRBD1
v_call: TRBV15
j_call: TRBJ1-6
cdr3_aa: ATRQGASPLH

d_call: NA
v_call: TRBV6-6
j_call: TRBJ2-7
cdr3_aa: ASRVQGRSSYEQY

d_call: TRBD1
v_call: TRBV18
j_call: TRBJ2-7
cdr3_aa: ASSPGQGNHEQY

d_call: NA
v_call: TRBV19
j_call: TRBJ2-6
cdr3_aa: ASRTAGANVLT

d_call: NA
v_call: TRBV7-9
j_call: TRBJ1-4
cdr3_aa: ASSLVRAREKLF

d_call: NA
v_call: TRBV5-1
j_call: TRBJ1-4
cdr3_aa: ASSRTATNEKLF

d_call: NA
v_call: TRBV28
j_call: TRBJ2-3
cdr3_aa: ASSLAGAHTDTQY

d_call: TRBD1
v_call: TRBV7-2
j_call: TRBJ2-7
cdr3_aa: ASSRWTGAYEQY

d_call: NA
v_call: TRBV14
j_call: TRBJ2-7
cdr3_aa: ASSQTLDSRNGQY

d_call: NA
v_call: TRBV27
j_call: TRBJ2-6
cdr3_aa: ASTGYAGANVLT

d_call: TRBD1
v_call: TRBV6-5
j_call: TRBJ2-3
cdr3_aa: ASARGFTDTQY